This entry lists 21 T cell receptor beta chains sequenced from one sample in a study of response to subunit inactivated influenza vaccine. TCRdb reprocessed the RT-PCR reads with MiXCR, giving one entry per CDR3 protein. The sample includes roughly 710,000 distinct CDR3 sequences, about 14% of them seen just once. The material sequenced was PBMCs from blood, taken 14 days before vaccination. The source of these receptors is a man over 45 who received an inactivated influenza vaccine.

This clonotype was seen a handful of times. This chain links TRBV7-2 with TRBJ2-3, with 9 positions matching TRBD2. This CDR3 spans 16 amino acids. Germline CDR1 SGHTA, CDR2 FQGNSA. V trimming: 5 bases; J trimming: 0 bases; junction bases outside the gene matches: 6. The CDR3 loop is CASSPQSGRSTDTQYF. DNA for the CDR3: TGTGCCAGCAGCCCCCAGAGCGGGAGGAGCACAGATACGCAGTATTTT.

There are a few counts of this clonotype. The rearrangement links TRBV10-3 to TRBJ2-1; the match to TRBD2 covers 13 bases. Germline trimming cut 0 bases from V and 3 bases from J; bases unmatched to any gene: 8. From germline, CDR1 is ENHRY and CDR2 SYGVKD. This CDR3 has 19 residues. The CDR3 is CAISESETSGGNYYNEQFF. CDR3 sequence (DNA): TGTGCCATCAGTGAGTCGGAGACTAGCGGGGGGAATTACTACAATGAGCAGTTCTTC.

This clonotype was picked up a small number of times. The chain links TRBV27 to TRBJ2-2, with TRBD2 matching 7 bases. The CDR3 extends over 18 amino acids. J was trimmed by 2 bases and V by 3 bases; bases with no gene match: 12. Germline V gene lookup returns CDR1 MNHEY and CDR2 SMNVEV (reference sequence). The CDR3 DNA reads TGTGCCAGCAGTTTCCTCCACCTAGGGAGGGACAACACCGGGGAGCTGTTTTTT. Translating gives CASSFLHLGRDNTGELFF.

This clonotype was recorded a few times. The rearrangement uses TRBV12-3 or TRBV12-4 and TRBJ2-7; 7 bases map to TRBD1. V shed 6 bases, J shed 5 bases, and the junction held 7 bases outside the gene matches. CDR3 length: 13 amino acids. The CDR3 DNA follows: TGTGCCAGCAGCCCGACAGGGTTTAACGAGCAGTACTTC. This codes for CASSPTGFNEQYF.

This clonotype showed up just a few times. The gene calls are TRBV24-1 and TRBJ2-2; D unresolved. CDR3 length equals 14 residues. Trimming took 0 bases from V and 7 from J, leaving 8 bases between them. Germline V gene data show CDR1 as KGHDR and CDR2 as SFDVKD. The CDR3 loop is CATSDLPAGGELFF. The CDR3 DNA sequence: TGTGCCACCAGTGATTTGCCTGCCGGCGGGGAGCTGTTTTTT.

V is TRBV19 and J is TRBJ1-5, with D unclear. Trimming took 5 bases from V and 2 from J, leaving 13 bases between them. The V gene's germline CDR1 is LNHDA and CDR2 SQIVND (reference sequence). CDR3 length: 15 amino acids. CDR3 nucleotide sequence: TGTGCCAGTAGTTCCTCCGGTGGTGGCAATCAGCCCCAGCATTTT. Translation: CASSSSGGGNQPQHF.

This clonotype has only a few counts. The gene calls are TRBV6-6 and TRBJ2-1; no reliable D call. V was cut by 1 base and J by 5 bases, with 3 bases left in between. This CDR3 spans 12 amino acids. Germline V CDR1 and CDR2: MNHNY, SVGAGI (reference sequence). CDR3 residues: CASSYWDNEQFF. The CDR3 nucleotides read TGTGCCAGCAGTTACTGGGACAATGAGCAGTTCTTC.

This clonotype was found a few times. This chain connects TRBV5-5 to TRBJ2-7; 8 nucleotides agree with TRBD2. Germline assignment: CDR1 SGHKS and CDR2 YYEKEE (reference sequence). With V trimmed by 0 bases and J by 0 bases, 11 bases remained unmatched. This CDR3 is 18 amino acids long. In nucleotides, the CDR3 is TGTGCCAGCAGCTTGGAGGTGGCGGGGGGACCCTTCTCCTACGAGCAGTACTTC. It is translated as CASSLEVAGGPFSYEQYF.

V gene TRBV20-1 combines with J gene TRBJ1-6; 10 bases line up with TRBD1. Looked up from germline, CDR1 is DFQATT and CDR2 is SNEGSKA (reference sequence). The V and J ends lost 3 bases and 8 bases, in that order; junction bases with no gene match: 4. The CDR3 consists of 14 residues. Here the CDR3 reads CSARSGQGYSPLHF. For the CDR3, the DNA is TGCAGTGCTAGGTCGGGACAGGGGTATTCACCCCTCCACTTT.

The CDR3 here is CASSFYTGQVYSNQPQHF. In DNA form, the CDR3 reads TGTGCCAGCAGTTTCTACACCGGACAGGTCTATAGCAATCAGCCCCAGCATTTT. This chain joins TRBV28 and TRBJ1-5; 7 positions agree with TRBD1. Germline V lookup: CDR1 MDHEN, CDR2 SYDVKM. This CDR3 region has 18 residues. V shed 3 bases and J 0 bases; nucleotides not matched to a gene: 11.

This clonotype has only a few counts. This sequence joins TRBV6-2 or TRBV6-3 and TRBJ1-5, with D unclear. V lost 0 bases and J 1 base, leaving 16 bases between the germline ends. The CDR3 contains 18 residues. CDR1 is MNHEY and CDR2 is SVGEGT in the germline V gene. The CDR3 here is CASSYSILGPHSNQPQHF. For the CDR3, the DNA is TGTGCCAGCAGTTACTCGATCCTCGGGCCCCACAGCAATCAGCCCCAGCATTTT.

The rearrangement links TRBV4-1 to TRBJ1-2; D uncertain. V was shortened by 4 bases and J by 6 bases, with 15 bases between the two germline ends. The CDR3 length is 14 residues. Per the germline V gene, CDR1 is MGHRA and CDR2 is YSYEKL. DNA of the CDR3: TGCGCCAGCAGCCCCCCAACCGCATTCGATGGCTACACCTTC. Translating it yields CASSPPTAFDGYTF.

This clonotype was picked up a small number of times. The V gene is TRBV9, the J gene TRBJ2-5; possibly TRBD2 for D (7 bases). This CDR3 spans 16 amino acids. The V gene's germline CDR1 is SGDLS and CDR2 YYNGEE. V was cut by 3 bases and J by 2 bases, with 17 bases left in between. The CDR3 DNA reads as TGTGCCAGCAGCGCAACGGGGGGCCTGGGGCAAGAGACCCAGTACTTC. This codes for CASSATGGLGQETQYF.

This clonotype appeared a few times. This chain links TRBV6-5 with TRBJ2-3; TRBD2 is a possible D gene (6 bases). The ends were cut back, 0 bases at V and 2 bases at J, with 9 bases in the middle. The CDR3 extends over 15 amino acids. Germline loops: CDR1 MNHEY, CDR2 SVGAGI. The CDR3 loop is CASSYSAGYTDTQYF. The CDR3, as DNA: TGTGCCAGCAGTTACTCCGCGGGATACACAGATACGCAGTATTTT.

The chain joins TRBV14 to TRBJ2-3; D not certain. Trimming removed 6 bases from V and 3 bases from J, with 16 bases in between. CDR1 and CDR2 (germline): SGHDN, FVKESK. CDR3 length: 15 amino acids. The CDR3 sequence: CASSLLDRPTDTQYF. The CDR3 DNA reads TGTGCCAGCAGTCTCCTGGACCGTCCGACAGATACGCAGTATTTT.

Many counts were recorded for this clonotype. Here the CDR3 reads CAKSETQYF. CDR3 sequence (DNA): TGTGCCAAGAGTGAGACCCAGTACTTC. The chain has TRBV7-2 and TRBJ2-5; D is unclear. Per the germline V gene, CDR1 is SGHTA and CDR2 is FQGNSA. The CDR3 has 9 amino acids. The V and J ends lost 10 bases and 5 bases respectively, with 5 bases between them.

The rearrangement uses TRBV13 and TRBJ2-5; a possible D gene is TRBD2 (6 bases). The CDR3 contains 15 residues. V was cut by 2 bases and J by 5 bases, with 15 bases left in between. Germline V CDR1 and CDR2: PRHDT, FYEKMQ (reference sequence). CDR3 sequence reads: CASSLMRGQRETQYF. CDR3 DNA sequence: TGTGCCAGCAGCTTAATGCGGGGTCAAAGGGAGACCCAGTACTTC.

A word on this clonotype: This may be a read error: a much more frequent sequence differs by one nucleotide. The V gene is TRBV29-1, the J gene TRBJ2-2; 8 nucleotides line up with TRBD1. The CDR3 has 14 amino acids. The V gene's germline CDR1 is SQVTM and CDR2 ANQGSEA. The chain's CDR3 is CSVTGGRNTEELFF. CDR3 coding DNA: TGCAGCGTAACAGGGGGTCGTAACACCGAGGAGCTGTTTTTT.

The rearrangement links TRBV4-3 to TRBJ2-3; D ambiguous. This CDR3 contains 15 residues. The V end was cut by 1 base, the J end by 2 bases, with 10 bases between. The germline V gene has CDR1 LGHNA and CDR2 YSLEER. The CDR3 spells CASSQGRTYTDTQYF. CDR3 in DNA: TGCGCCAGCAGCCAAGGGCGAACCTACACAGATACGCAGTATTTT.

The rearrangement joins TRBV20-1 to TRBJ2-7, with D tentatively TRBD2 (5 bases). Germline assignment: CDR1 DFQATT and CDR2 SNEGSKA (reference sequence). CDR3 length: 12 residues. Trimming took off 3 bases at V and 7 bases at J, with 13 bases between the two ends. CDR3 sequence: CSASTGWKEQYF. The DNA for the CDR3 is TGCAGTGCTAGCACGGGGTGGAAGGAGCAGTACTTC.

Many counts were recorded for this clonotype. V gene TRBV5-1 combines with J gene TRBJ2-2, with 8 bases matching TRBD2. The CDR3 spans 16 residues. Germline CDR1 reads SGHRS; CDR2 reads YFSETQ. V lost 4 bases to trimming and J lost 7 bases; unmatched junction nucleotides: 12. CDR3 residues: CASSTSSGRRDGELFF. The DNA for the CDR3 is TGCGCCAGCAGCACGTCAAGCGGGAGAAGGGACGGGGAGCTGTTTTTT.